The 12 T cell receptor beta chains below come from one sample, sequenced in a study of T-cell reconstitution after alpha-beta-depleted transplantation in children. Construction of the TCRbeta library involved unique molecular identifiers. Via MiXCR, TCRdb re-called the PCR reads, giving one row per CDR3 protein. Among under 100,000 distinct CDR3 sequences listed, about 16% were seen once. The source material was PBMCs, mostly from graft donor cells, sampled 180 days after TCRalphabeta/CD19-depleted stem cell transplant. All receptors come from a male patient aged 2 to 9 who had a stem cell transplant for acute lymphoblastic leukemia, so the T cells may come from the graft donor.

This clonotype was seen only a few times. This chain joins TRBV5-1 and TRBJ2-1; D remains ambiguous. The CDR3 has 12 residues. The V and J ends lost 4 bases and 8 bases respectively, with 10 bases between them. Germline CDR1 and CDR2: SGHRS and YFSETQ. CDR3 in amino acids: CASSQKFDEQFF. CDR3 DNA: TGCGCCAGCAGCCAAAAGTTCGATGAGCAGTTCTTC.

The chain carries TRBV27 and TRBJ1-2; D is perhaps TRBD1 (6 bases). The V and J ends lost 0 bases and 3 bases respectively, with 8 bases between them. Germline values: CDR1 MNHEY, CDR2 SMNVEV (reference sequence). CDR3 length: 14 amino acids. CDR3 region: CASSLSGQYYGYTF. The CDR3 nucleotides are TGTGCCAGCAGTTTATCAGGACAGTACTATGGCTACACCTTC.

The chain joins TRBV5-1 to TRBJ1-1; D is unclear. The V end was cut by 0 bases, the J end by 10 bases, with 13 bases between. Per germline, CDR1 SGHRS and CDR2 YFSETQ. The CDR3 loop spans 13 amino acids. CDR3 residues: CASSLAGRSGAFF. The CDR3 nucleotides read TGCGCCAGCAGCTTGGCGGGGAGGTCGGGAGCTTTCTTT.

The rearrangement links TRBV28 to TRBJ2-2; possible D gene TRBD1, 5 bases. Trimming took off 6 bases at V and 1 base at J, with 12 bases between the two ends. The CDR3 sequence is 15 residues long. From germline, CDR1 is MDHEN and CDR2 SYDVKM. The CDR3 DNA follows: TGTGCCAGCAGGGTGATGCAGGGGAACACCGGGGAGCTGTTTTTT. As protein: CASRVMQGNTGELFF.

This chain links TRBV12-3 or TRBV12-4 with TRBJ1-2; 12 bases are shared with TRBD1. V lost 2 bases to trimming and J lost 5 bases; unmatched junction nucleotides: 12. The CDR3 runs to 18 residues. DNA of the CDR3: TGTGCCAGCAGTTTATCCCGGGACAGGGGGCTCTCCGTTTATGGCTACACCTTC. This sequence encodes CASSLSRDRGLSVYGYTF.

This chain joins TRBV6-1 and TRBJ2-3; D unresolved. The J call may not be correct, given that the DNA end is closer to TRBJ1-5. In germline, CDR1 is MNHNS, CDR2 SASEGT. The CDR3 sequence is 12 residues long. The CDR3, as DNA: TGTGCCAGCAGTGCGTACCAAGATACGCAGCATTTT. Amino acids: CASSAYQDTQHF.

The CDR3 nucleotides read TGCGCCAGCAGCGCCCTAGCGGGGGGCCAAGAGACCCAGTACTTC. Translation gives CASSALAGGQETQYF. The chain couples TRBV4-1 to TRBJ2-5, with 11 bases identical to TRBD2. The CDR3 length is 15 residues. Germline V gives CDR1 MGHRA, CDR2 YSYEKL. The ends lost 5 bases at V and 1 base at J; junction bases unmatched: 3.

DNA of the CDR3: TGTGCCAGCAGTTCCTGGTCGTGGGGTTACTACAATGAGCAGTTCTTC. Encoded protein: CASSSWSWGYYNEQFF. The V and J genes are TRBV12-3 or TRBV12-4 and TRBJ2-1; D remains unclear. This CDR3 is 16 amino acids long. The V end was cut by 4 bases, the J end by 3 bases, with 16 bases between.

This clonotype occurred many times. As DNA, the CDR3 is TGTGCCAGCAGCTTGGCCACATTGAACACTGAAGCTTTCTTT. Its translation is CASSLATLNTEAFF. The chain employs TRBV5-5 and TRBJ1-1; D is uncertain. Germline V gene lookup returns CDR1 SGHKS and CDR2 YYEKEE (reference sequence). The CDR3 is 14 amino acids. Trimming cost V 0 bases and J 0 bases, with 6 bases left between them.

The CDR3 spells CSVERDTTDTQYF. CDR3 nucleotides: TGCAGCGTTGAGCGGGACACCACAGATACGCAGTATTTT. V is TRBV29-1 and J is TRBJ2-3, with D possibly being TRBD1 or TRBD2 (6 bases each). Trimming stripped 3 bases from V and 2 bases from J, with 9 bases between. The CDR3 extends over 13 amino acids. From germline, CDR1 is SQVTM and CDR2 ANQGSEA.

Ten or more counts support this clonotype. The chain carries TRBV2 and TRBJ2-7; 11 nucleotides line up with TRBD1. The V gene's germline CDR1 is SNHLY and CDR2 FYNNEI. With 7 bases clipped from V and 3 bases from J, the junction kept 5 bases outside the gene matches. The CDR3 contains 14 residues. CDR3 loop: CASTPGQGDYEQYF. In DNA, the CDR3 is TGTGCCAGCACACCGGGACAGGGGGACTACGAGCAGTACTTC.

The CDR3 sequence: CASSYQVGRGDQETQYF. DNA of the CDR3: TGTGCCAGCAGTTACCAAGTAGGGCGGGGGGACCAAGAGACCCAGTACTTC. The chain links TRBV11-2 to TRBJ2-5, with 8 bases aligning to TRBD2. This CDR3 spans 17 amino acids. CDR1 SGHAT and CDR2 FQNNGV come from the germline V gene. J was trimmed by 0 bases and V by 6 bases; bases with no gene match: 12.